The 10 T cell receptor beta chains below were found in one sample sequenced in a study of OX40 agonist ivuxolimab in advanced cancers. The repertoire was sequenced with immunoSEQ multiplex PCR; TCRdb's copy has only in-frame clones and lacks some. The sample shows around 120,000 clones, roughly nine tenths of them seen only once. The starting material was CD4+ or CD8+ T cells sorted from blood, obtained in a trial of the OX40 agonist ivuxolimab. The receptors originated from an adult with an advanced solid tumor such as melanoma, head and neck, liver or kidney cancer.

The V call is TRBV27, the J call TRBJ1-2; D call uncertain. Between the trimmed V and J ends, which lost 7 bases and 4 bases, there was a span of 16 bases. The length of the CDR3 is 14 residues. Germline CDR1 reads MNHEY; CDR2 reads SMNVEV (reference sequence). CDR3 bases: TGTGCCAGCACCTCCCTAAGAAGTGGCTATGGCTACACCTTC. It specifies CASTSLRSGYGYTF.

The chain couples TRBV7-2 to TRBJ2-1; D remains ambiguous. CDR3 length equals 12 residues. Trimming shortened V by 3 bases and J by 8 bases, and 8 bases separated the two germline ends. In germline, CDR1 is SGHTA, CDR2 FQGNSA. CDR3 nucleotide sequence: TGTGCCAGCAGCTTTATTCTCCATGAGCAGTTCTTC. Translation gives CASSFILHEQFF.

The V call is TRBV27, the J call TRBJ2-2; 12 positions agree with TRBD1. CDR1 is MNHEY and CDR2 is SMNVEV in the germline V gene (reference sequence). The CDR3 length is 19 residues. V lost 2 bases, J lost 0 bases, and 7 bases stayed unmatched. Written as DNA, the CDR3 is TGTGCCAGCAGTTTAGGGGGGACAGGGGGCAGAACGAACACCGGGGAGCTGTTTTTT. Translating gives CASSLGGTGGRTNTGELFF.

The chain couples TRBV2 to TRBJ2-5; possibly TRBD1 for D (7 bases). The ends were cut back, 6 bases at V and 2 bases at J, with 13 bases in the middle. This CDR3 is built from 14 residues. Germline loops: CDR1 SNHLY, CDR2 FYNNEI. The CDR3 loop reads CASSRGTVQETQYF. The CDR3 bases are TGTGCCAGCAGCCGCGGGACAGTACAAGAGACCCAGTACTTC.

This chain uses TRBV11-2 with TRBJ2-7, with 11 bases identical to TRBD2. Per germline, CDR1 SGHAT and CDR2 FQNNGV. This CDR3 region has 15 residues. V shed 1 base and J 3 bases; nucleotides not matched to a gene: 2. CDR3 bases: TGTGCCAGCAGCTTAGCTAGCGGGGGGCGCTACGAGCAGTACTTC. Translation: CASSLASGGRYEQYF.

The chain employs TRBV4-2 and TRBJ2-7; D remains ambiguous. Looked up from germline, CDR1 is LGHNA and CDR2 is YNFKEQ. V lost 0 bases and J lost 6, with 9 bases in between. The CDR3 consists of 13 residues. CDR3 nucleotides: TGTGCCAGCAGCCAAGATAGGAGTGTCGAGCAGTACTTC. Translating gives CASSQDRSVEQYF.

The chain combines TRBV4-1 with TRBJ1-2; TRBD1 aligns across 8 bases. There are 15 residues in the CDR3. Per germline, CDR1 MGHRA and CDR2 YSYEKL. V lost 6 bases and J lost 0; bases outside the gene matches: 6. Here the CDR3 reads CASSKGQAANYGYTF. CDR3 bases: TGCGCCAGCAGTAAGGGACAGGCAGCTAACTATGGCTACACCTTC.

The rearrangement joins TRBV2 to TRBJ2-3; no reliable D call. CDR3 size: 10 residues. CDR1 is SNHLY, CDR2 FYNNEI, per germline. Trimming left V 8 bases short and J 11 bases short, with 11 bases between. CDR3 in amino acids: CASAALVQYF. The CDR3 DNA is TGTGCCAGCGCCGCCCTCGTGCAGTATTTT.

The rearrangement links TRBV5-1 to TRBJ2-3, with D perhaps TRBD1 or TRBD2 (5 bases each). The germline gives CDR1 SGHRS, CDR2 YFSETQ. Deletions cut 0 bases from V and 5 bases from J, with 13 bases between. CDR3 length: 15 amino acids. The DNA of the CDR3 is TGCGCCAGCAGCTTGGAGGCGGCAGGGAGAGATACGCAGTATTTT. Its translation: CASSLEAAGRDTQYF.

This chain connects TRBV6-6 to TRBJ1-2; TRBD1 agrees at 7 bases. J was trimmed by 7 bases and V by 5 bases; bases with no gene match: 7. Germline V gives CDR1 MNHNY, CDR2 SVGAGI (reference sequence). The CDR3 is 13 residues long. Here the CDR3 reads CASSQTGLGGYTF. DNA of the CDR3: TGTGCCAGCAGTCAGACAGGGTTAGGTGGCTACACCTTC.